This TCR beta chain is from a study of T cells in Graves' hyperthyroidism and ophthalmopathy. At least ten counts were recorded for this clonotype. The antigen is unknown. TCR beta CDR3 regions were amplified from RNA transcripts. Carried out on the TCR CDR3, a first-round RT-PCR used the HTBI primer set. In TCRdb, the multiplex PCR reads were re-called with MiXCR into one record per CDR3 protein. Among 450,000 to 600,000 distinct CDR3 sequences listed, roughly 15% were seen once. J gave up 9 bases and V 8 bases, and 14 bases lay outside the gene matches. This CDR3 region has 15 residues. Germline V gene data show CDR1 as MNHNS and CDR2 as SASEGT. Overall study findings and caveats: A 13 V-J signature model discriminated ophthalmopathy versus stable hyperthyroidism. The blood repertoire included most of the expanded thyroid clonotypes above 0.001.

Using around 10 ml of fresh peripheral blood, PBMCs were prepared. The genes are TRBV6-1 and TRBJ2-1, with 9 bases fitting TRBD1. The sequenced sample consisted of blood. This sequence originates from a middle-aged woman with Graves' hyperthyroidism. The CDR3 reads CASSQPGQGSREQFF. The CDR3 nucleotides are TGTGCCAGCTCACAACCGGGACAGGGTTCTCGTGAGCAGTTCTTC.